The 6 T cell receptor beta chains below were found in one sample sequenced in a study of regulatory and conventional T cells in RAG deficiency. The sorted conventional CD4+ T cells were CD25-low and CD127-high, with genomic DNA sequenced. Using immunoSEQ multiplex PCR, the repertoire was profiled, and TCRdb retains in-frame clones only, with some absent. The sample contains just over 30,000 clones, more than 90% of which appear only once. This sample also belongs to another study, concerning regulatory T cells. As that study records: The PCR used 52 TRBV and 13 TRBJ primers.

The specimen was CD25- CD4+ T cells sorted from blood. These receptors all stem from a human donor in good health.

The chain has TRBV5-1 and TRBJ1-1, with D tentatively TRBD1 (5 bases). V was shortened by 3 bases and J by 4 bases, with 13 bases between the two germline ends. This CDR3 is built from 14 residues. From germline, CDR1 is SGHRS and CDR2 YFSETQ. CDR3 nucleotides: TGCGCCAGCAGCTCCAGGGACTCGGTCACTGAAGCTTTCTTT. This gives the protein CASSSRDSVTEAFF.

This rearrangement joins TRBV7-9 to TRBJ2-7; 10 nucleotides line up with TRBD1. V dropped 0 bases and J dropped 4; count of bases not matched to a gene: 12. Germline V CDR1 and CDR2: SEHNR, FQNEAQ (reference sequence). The CDR3 sequence is 18 residues long. The CDR3 DNA follows: TGTGCCAGCAGCTTAGCAACCAGCCGGGACAGGGGAACATACGAGCAGTACTTC. As protein: CASSLATSRDRGTYEQYF.

The J gene is TRBJ2-1, the V gene TRBV18; perhaps TRBD2 as D (6 bases). V shed 3 bases and J shed 3 bases, with 15 bases lying between them. The CDR3 spans 16 residues. The germline V gene encodes CDR1 KGHSH and CDR2 LQKENI. The CDR3 coding sequence is TGTGCCAGCTCACCGACCTTGTCTAGCGACTACAATGAGCAGTTCTTC. This translates into CASSPTLSSDYNEQFF. Variable domain in full (rest from reference TRBV18 and TRBJ2-1): NAGVMQNPRHLVRRRGQEARLRCSPMKGHSHVYWYRQLPEEGLKFMVYLQKENIIDESGMPKERFSAEFPKEGPSILRIQQVVRGDSAAYFCASSPTLSSDYNEQFFGPGTRLTVL.

This rearrangement joins TRBV5-4 to TRBJ2-1, with TRBD2 identical over 10 bases. J gave up 7 bases and V 4 bases, and 2 bases lay outside the gene matches. This CDR3 has 13 amino acids. The germline V gene has CDR1 SGHNT and CDR2 YYREEE (reference sequence). The CDR3 is CASSPSGRNEQFF. Here the CDR3 DNA reads TGTGCCAGCAGCCCTAGCGGGAGAAATGAGCAGTTCTTC.

The chain combines TRBV27 with TRBJ2-7; D ambiguous. The germline V and J ends were trimmed by 5 bases and 0 bases, with 14 bases remaining between them. Germline V lookup: CDR1 MNHEY, CDR2 SMNVEV (reference sequence). The CDR3 is 15 amino acids. This CDR3 is CASSPVWRSSYEQYF. The DNA for the CDR3 is TGTGCCAGCAGTCCCGTTTGGCGGAGCTCCTACGAGCAGTACTTC.

On this clone itself: At one end the junction does not follow the germline gene, possibly because of a read error. The same CDR3 is also encoded by other DNA sequences in this sample. The V call is TRBV30, the J call TRBJ1-6, with TRBD1 matching over 9 bases. This CDR3 region has 16 residues. Germline V lookup: CDR1 GTSNPN, CDR2 SVGIG (reference sequence). The CDR3 protein is CAWSDGQGTYNSPLHF. DNA of the CDR3: TGTGCCTGGAGCGACGGACAGGGGACCTATAATTCCCCCCTCCACTTT.